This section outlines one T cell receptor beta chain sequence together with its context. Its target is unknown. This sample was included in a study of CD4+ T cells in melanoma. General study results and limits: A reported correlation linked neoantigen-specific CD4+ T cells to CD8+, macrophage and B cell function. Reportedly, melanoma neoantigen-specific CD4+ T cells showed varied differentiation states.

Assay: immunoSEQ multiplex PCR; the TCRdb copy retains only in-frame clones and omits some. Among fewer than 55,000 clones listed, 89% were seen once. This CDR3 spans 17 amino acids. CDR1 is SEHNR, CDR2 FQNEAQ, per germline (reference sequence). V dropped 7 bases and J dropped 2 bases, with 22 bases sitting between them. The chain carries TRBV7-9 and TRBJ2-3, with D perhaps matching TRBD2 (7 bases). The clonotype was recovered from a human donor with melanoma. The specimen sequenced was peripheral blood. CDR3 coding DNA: TGTGCCAGCAACTTTCCACCAGGCGGGGGCCCCACAGATACGCAGTATTTT. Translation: CASNFPPGGGPTDTQYF. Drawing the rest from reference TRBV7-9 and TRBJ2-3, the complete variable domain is DTGVSQNPRHKITKRGQNVTFRCDPISEHNRLYWYRQTLGQGPEFLTYFQNEAQLEKSRLLSDRFSAERPKGSFSTLEIQRTEQGDSAMYLCASNFPPGGGPTDTQYFGPGTRLTVL.